The clone carrying this TCR beta chain was seen at least ten times. The antigen is unknown. These data originate in a study of regulatory T cells in long-lasting Graves disease. Study-wide context: Graves' patients diagnosed newly had used antithyroid drugs under 3 months. Study results and limitations: Persistent disease exhibited a predilection for TRBV28, TRBJ1-2 and TRBJ2-5.

V lost 3 bases and J lost 5, with 11 bases in between. The CDR3 length is 14 residues. Time point of the sample: newly diagnosed GD, antithyroid drugs for less than 3 months. Construction of the TCR library relied on RNA isolated from PBMCs. For TCR beta, libraries came from iRepertoire HTBI primers and Arm-PCR of CDR3 regions. In the original workflow: Gene usage covered some 60 TRBV and roughly 14 TRBJ segments. MiXCR was run by TCRdb on the multiplex PCR reads, yielding one entry per CDR3 protein. TCRdb assigned the V and J calls; the authors' analysis was not used. Of around 400,000 distinct CDR3 sequences listed, around a sixth are singletons.

The rearrangement uses TRBV12-3 or TRBV12-4 and TRBJ2-1; D unclear. The receptor was derived from a female donor with Graves disease. The sequenced sample was peripheral blood mononuclear cells (PBMCs), obtained at new diagnosis, from a patient treated with antithyroid drugs. The CDR3 coding sequence is TGTGCCAGCAGTTTTCAAGCTCTTAACAATGAGCAGTTCTTC. Amino acid sequence: CASSFQALNNEQFF.